This T cell receptor beta chain comes out of a study of blood T cell repertoires in COVID-19. At the level of the study: There were acute and convalescent COVID-19 samples, and they came from the United States, Italy and Spain. Sources were T cells, B-cell-depleted T cells, or PBMCs; the material itself was cDNA or gDNA.

Sequencing used immunoSEQ multiplex PCR; TCRdb keeps in-frame clones, though not all of them. The table records around 250,000 clones, roughly 90% of them present only once. The origin of this receptor is a human donor in a cohort sampled during active COVID-19. Sequences were obtained from peripheral blood.

In DNA form, the CDR3 reads TGTGCCAGTACATCGGCTATAGGGGACGAGCAGTACTTC. It specifies CASTSAIGDEQYF. The genes are TRBV28 and TRBJ2-7; a weak D match, TRBD1 (5 bases). CDR3 length: 13 amino acids. Trimming stripped 9 bases from V and 5 bases from J, with 17 bases between. Germline lookup yields CDR1 MDHEN and CDR2 SYDVKM.